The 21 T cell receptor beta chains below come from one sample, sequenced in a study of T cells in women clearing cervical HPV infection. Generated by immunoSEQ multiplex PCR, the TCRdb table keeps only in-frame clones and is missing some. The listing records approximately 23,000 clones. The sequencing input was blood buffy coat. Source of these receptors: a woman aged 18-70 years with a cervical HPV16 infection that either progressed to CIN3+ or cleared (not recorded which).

CDR3 DNA, as far as it was read: TGTGCCAGCAAACAGGGGGAGACTGGC. Amino acid sequence: CASKQGETG. The full CDR3 sequence reads CASKQGETGYTF. The V and J genes are TRBV6-2 or TRBV6-3 and TRBJ1-2; 8 positions match TRBD1. The DNA ends 3 residues before the CDR3 does, and the rest of the CDR3 is filled in from the germline J gene. V dropped 7 bases and J dropped 7; count of bases not matched to a gene: 5. The germline V gene has CDR1 MNHEY and CDR2 SVGEGT. This CDR3 is built from 12 residues.

The CDR3 sequence: CSVEQGAYEQYF. The covered CDR3 bases are TGCAGCGTTGAACAGGGGGCCTACGAG. The V call is TRBV29-1, the J call TRBJ2-7, with 7 bases that match TRBD1. The read ends 3 residues before the CDR3 terminus; that terminus is restored from the germline J gene. CDR1 and CDR2 from the germline V gene are SQVTM and ANQGSEA. CDR3 size: 12 residues. V dropped 2 bases and J dropped 2; count of bases not matched to a gene: 0.

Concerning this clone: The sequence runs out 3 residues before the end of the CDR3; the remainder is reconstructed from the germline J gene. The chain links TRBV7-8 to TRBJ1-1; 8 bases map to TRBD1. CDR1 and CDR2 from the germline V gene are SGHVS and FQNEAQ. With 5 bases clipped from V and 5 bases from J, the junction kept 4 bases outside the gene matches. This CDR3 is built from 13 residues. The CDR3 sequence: CASSGQGGTEAFF. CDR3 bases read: TGTGCCAGCAGCGGACAGGGAGGGACTGAA.

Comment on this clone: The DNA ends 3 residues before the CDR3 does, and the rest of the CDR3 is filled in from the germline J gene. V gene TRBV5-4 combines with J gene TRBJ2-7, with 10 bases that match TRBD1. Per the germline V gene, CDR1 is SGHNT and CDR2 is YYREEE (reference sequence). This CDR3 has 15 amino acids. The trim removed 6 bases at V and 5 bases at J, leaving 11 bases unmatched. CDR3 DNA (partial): TGTGCCAGCAACACCGGGGACAGGGGAGGGGACGAG. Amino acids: CASNTGDRGGDE. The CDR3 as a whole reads CASNTGDRGGDEQYF.

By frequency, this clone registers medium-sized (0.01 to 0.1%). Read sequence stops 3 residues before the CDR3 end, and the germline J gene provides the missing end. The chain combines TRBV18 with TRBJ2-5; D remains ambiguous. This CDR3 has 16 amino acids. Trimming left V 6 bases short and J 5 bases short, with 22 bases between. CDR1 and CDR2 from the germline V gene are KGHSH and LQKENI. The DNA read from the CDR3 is TGTGCCAGCTCGAATGCCCCTTTCGGTGGGCAGGAGACC. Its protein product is CASSNAPFGGQET. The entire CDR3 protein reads CASSNAPFGGQETQYF.

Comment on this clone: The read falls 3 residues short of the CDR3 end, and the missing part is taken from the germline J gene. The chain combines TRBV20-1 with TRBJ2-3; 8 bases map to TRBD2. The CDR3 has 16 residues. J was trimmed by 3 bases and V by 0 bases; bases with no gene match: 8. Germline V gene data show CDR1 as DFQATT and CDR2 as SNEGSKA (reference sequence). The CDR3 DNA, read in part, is TGCAGTGCTAGAGATTCAAGCGGGAGAACGACAGATACG. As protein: CSARDSSGRTTDT. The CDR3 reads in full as CSARDSSGRTTDTQYF.

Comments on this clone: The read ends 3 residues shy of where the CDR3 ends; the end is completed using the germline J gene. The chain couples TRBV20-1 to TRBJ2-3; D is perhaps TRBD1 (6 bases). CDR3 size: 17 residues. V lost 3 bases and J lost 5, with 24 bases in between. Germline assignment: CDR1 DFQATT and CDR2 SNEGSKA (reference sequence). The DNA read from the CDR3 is TGCAGTGCTAGGCCCCACCCCGCCCAGGGGCTGGGAGATACG. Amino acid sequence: CSARPHPAQGLGDT. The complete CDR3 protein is CSARPHPAQGLGDTQYF.

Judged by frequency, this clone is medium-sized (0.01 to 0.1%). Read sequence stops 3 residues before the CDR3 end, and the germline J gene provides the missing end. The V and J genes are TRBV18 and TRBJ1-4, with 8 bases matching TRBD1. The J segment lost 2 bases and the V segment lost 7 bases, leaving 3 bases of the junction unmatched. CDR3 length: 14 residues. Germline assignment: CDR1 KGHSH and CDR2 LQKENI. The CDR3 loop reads CASCRDRTNEKLFF. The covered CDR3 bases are TGTGCCAGCTGCCGGGACAGGACTAATGAAAAA.

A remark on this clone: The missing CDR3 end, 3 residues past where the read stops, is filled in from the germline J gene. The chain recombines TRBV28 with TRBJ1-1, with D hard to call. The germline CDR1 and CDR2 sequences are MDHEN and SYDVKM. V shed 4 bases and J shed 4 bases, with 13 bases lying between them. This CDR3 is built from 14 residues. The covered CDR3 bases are TGTGCCAGCAGTTCCCTGGGCCCTGCCACTGAA. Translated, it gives CASSSLGPATE. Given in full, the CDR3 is CASSSLGPATEAFF.

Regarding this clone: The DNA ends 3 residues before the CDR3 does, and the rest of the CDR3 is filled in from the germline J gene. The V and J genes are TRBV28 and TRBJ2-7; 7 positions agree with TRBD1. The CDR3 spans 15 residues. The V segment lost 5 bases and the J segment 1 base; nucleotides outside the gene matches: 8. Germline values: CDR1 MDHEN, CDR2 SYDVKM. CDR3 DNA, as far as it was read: TGTGCCAGCAGTCCTCACCTGGGACAGTCCTACGAG. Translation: CASSPHLGQSYE. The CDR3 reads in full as CASSPHLGQSYEQYF.

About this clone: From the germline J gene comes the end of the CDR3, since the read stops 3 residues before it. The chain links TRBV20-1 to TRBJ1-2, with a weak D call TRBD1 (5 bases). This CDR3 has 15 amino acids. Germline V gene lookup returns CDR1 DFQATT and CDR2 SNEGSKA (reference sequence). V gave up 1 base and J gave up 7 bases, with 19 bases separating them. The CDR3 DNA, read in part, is TGCAGTGCTAGAGCCCCAGAGGGGATCTTCGGTGGC. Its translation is CSARAPEGIFGG. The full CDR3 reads CSARAPEGIFGGYTF.

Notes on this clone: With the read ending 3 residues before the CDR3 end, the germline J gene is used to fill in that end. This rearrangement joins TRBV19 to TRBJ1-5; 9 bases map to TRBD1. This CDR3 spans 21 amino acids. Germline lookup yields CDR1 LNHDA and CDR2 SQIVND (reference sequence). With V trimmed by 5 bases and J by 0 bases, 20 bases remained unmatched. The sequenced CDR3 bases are TGTGCCAGTAGTTTTTACGGGACAGGGCTCGAAGCCGGAGCTAGCAATCAGCCC. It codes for CASSFYGTGLEAGASNQP. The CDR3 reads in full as CASSFYGTGLEAGASNQPQHF.

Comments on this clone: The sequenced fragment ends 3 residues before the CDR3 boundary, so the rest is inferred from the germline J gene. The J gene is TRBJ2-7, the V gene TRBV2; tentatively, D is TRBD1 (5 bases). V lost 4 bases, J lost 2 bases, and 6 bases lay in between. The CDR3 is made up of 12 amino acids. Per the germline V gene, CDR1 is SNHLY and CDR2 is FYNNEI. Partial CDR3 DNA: TGTGCCAGCAGTGGACAGACCTACGAG. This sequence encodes CASSGQTYE. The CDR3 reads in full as CASSGQTYEQYF.

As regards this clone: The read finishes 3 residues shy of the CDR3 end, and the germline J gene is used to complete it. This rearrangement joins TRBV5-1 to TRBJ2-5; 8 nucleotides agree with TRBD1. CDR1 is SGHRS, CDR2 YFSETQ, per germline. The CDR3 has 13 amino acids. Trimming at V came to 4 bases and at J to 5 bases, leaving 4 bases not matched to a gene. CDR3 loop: CASSIRQGETQYF. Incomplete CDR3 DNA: TGCGCCAGCAGCATCCGACAGGGGGAGACC.

The DNA read from the CDR3 is TGCGCCAGCAGCTTGGTTACTAGCGGGCAGCAAGATACG. As protein: CASSLVTSGQQDT. The entire CDR3 protein is CASSLVTSGQQDTQYF. V and J are TRBV5-1 and TRBJ2-3, with 9 bases fitting TRBD2. The read terminates 3 residues before the CDR3 end, so the remaining end is supplied by the germline J gene. The V and J ends lost 0 bases and 5 bases, in that order; junction bases with no gene match: 7. This CDR3 has 16 residues. Looked up from germline, CDR1 is SGHRS and CDR2 is YFSETQ.

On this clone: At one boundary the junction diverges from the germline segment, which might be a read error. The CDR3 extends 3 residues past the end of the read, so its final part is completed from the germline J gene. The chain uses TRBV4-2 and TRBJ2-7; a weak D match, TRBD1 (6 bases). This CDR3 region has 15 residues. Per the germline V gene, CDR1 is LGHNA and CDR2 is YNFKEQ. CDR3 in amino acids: CASSRELGGNYEQYF. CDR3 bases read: TGCGCCAGCAGCCGAGAACTAGGGGGAAACTACGAG.

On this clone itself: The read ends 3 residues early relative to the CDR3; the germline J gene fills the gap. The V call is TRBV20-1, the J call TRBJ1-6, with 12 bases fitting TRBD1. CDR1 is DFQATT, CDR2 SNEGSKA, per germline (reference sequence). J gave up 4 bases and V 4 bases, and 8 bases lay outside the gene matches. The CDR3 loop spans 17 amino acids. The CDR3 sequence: CSAKQGQGAPYNSPLHF. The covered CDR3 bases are TGCAGTGCTAAGCAGGGACAGGGGGCCCCATATAATTCACCC.

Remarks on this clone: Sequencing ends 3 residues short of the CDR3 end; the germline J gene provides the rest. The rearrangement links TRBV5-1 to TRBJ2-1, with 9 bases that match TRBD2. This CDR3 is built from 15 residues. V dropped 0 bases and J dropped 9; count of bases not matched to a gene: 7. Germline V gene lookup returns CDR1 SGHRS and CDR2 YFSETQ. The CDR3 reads CASSLEWREGGEQFF. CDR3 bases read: TGCGCCAGCAGCTTGGAGTGGCGGGAGGGCGGTGAG.

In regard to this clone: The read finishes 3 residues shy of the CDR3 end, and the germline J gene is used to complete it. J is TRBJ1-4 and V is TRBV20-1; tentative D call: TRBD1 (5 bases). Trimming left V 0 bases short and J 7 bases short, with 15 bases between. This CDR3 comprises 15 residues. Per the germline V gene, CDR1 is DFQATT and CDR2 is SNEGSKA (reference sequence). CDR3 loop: CSARDGQGVSEKLFF. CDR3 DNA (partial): TGCAGTGCTAGAGATGGGCAGGGTGTTTCTGAAAAA.

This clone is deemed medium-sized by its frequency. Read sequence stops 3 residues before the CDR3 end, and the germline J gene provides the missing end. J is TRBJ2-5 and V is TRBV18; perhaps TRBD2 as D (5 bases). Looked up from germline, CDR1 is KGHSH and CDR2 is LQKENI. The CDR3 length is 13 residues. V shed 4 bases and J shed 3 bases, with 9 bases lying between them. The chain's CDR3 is CASSLDFKETQYF. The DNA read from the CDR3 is TGTGCCAGCTCACTGGACTTTAAAGAGACC.

CDR3 in amino acids: CASSHQERTDTQYF. The CDR3 DNA, read in part, is TGTGCCAGCAGCCACCAAGAGCGCACAGATACG. The chain has TRBV14 and TRBJ2-3; D gene ambiguous. The read finishes 3 residues shy of the CDR3 end, and the germline J gene is used to complete it. The V gene lost 3 bases and the J gene lost 1 base, with 8 bases spanning the gap. The CDR3 runs 14 residues. Looked up from germline, CDR1 is SGHDN and CDR2 is FVKESK.